This T cell receptor beta chain is drawn from a study of T cell clusters in autoimmune cytopenias. TRB was amplified by touch-down multiplex PCR, primer pools A and B combined. Following a re-call of the multiplex PCR reads, TCRdb has one entry per CDR3 protein and lacks DNA. There are a few thousand distinct CDR3 sequences in the sample, with under 3.5% held by the top ten. This clonotype counts as medium-sized (0.01 to 0.1%) by frequency. TRB amplification used approximately 250 ng of peripheral blood genomic DNA. CDR3 length: 16 residues. Germline V gene lookup returns CDR1 SGHNT and CDR2 YYREEE (reference sequence). In addition, the sample was reused for a study of T cell repertoires in aging, cancer and after chemotherapy. That source reports: Loss of evenness, beyond lost richness, contributed to age-related TCR diversity decline in cancer patients.

The chain is built from TRBV5-4 and TRBJ2-3; lacking DNA, the TRBD2 call made by TCRdb goes unchecked. This clonotype was sampled from a human donor in good health. Specimen: peripheral blood. CDR3 protein: CASSWSGRAETDTQYF.